The present T cell receptor beta chain was sequenced within a study of sequential checkpoint blockade in melanoma. Looking at the study overall: Each arm's sequence ended with maintenance nivolumab.

The treatment was: randomized to nivolumab then ipilimumab (arm A) or the reverse (arm B). This table comes from immunoSEQ multiplex PCR, and its TCRdb copy is limited to in-frame clones, with some not included. The table has about 4,700 clones, about 20% seen once. J was trimmed by 5 bases and V by 4 bases; bases with no gene match: 8. CDR3 length equals 16 residues. Germline CDR1 KGHSH, CDR2 LQKENI. V and J are TRBV18 and TRBJ2-1; 10 bases fit TRBD2. This clonotype originated in a human donor with melanoma. The sample was tumor tissue (inferred from file names), taken from a patient given nivolumab and ipilimumab in sequence. CDR3 region: CASSHRLAGVHNEQFF. The CDR3 DNA reads as TGTGCCAGCTCACATCGCCTAGCGGGGGTCCACAATGAGCAGTTCTTC.